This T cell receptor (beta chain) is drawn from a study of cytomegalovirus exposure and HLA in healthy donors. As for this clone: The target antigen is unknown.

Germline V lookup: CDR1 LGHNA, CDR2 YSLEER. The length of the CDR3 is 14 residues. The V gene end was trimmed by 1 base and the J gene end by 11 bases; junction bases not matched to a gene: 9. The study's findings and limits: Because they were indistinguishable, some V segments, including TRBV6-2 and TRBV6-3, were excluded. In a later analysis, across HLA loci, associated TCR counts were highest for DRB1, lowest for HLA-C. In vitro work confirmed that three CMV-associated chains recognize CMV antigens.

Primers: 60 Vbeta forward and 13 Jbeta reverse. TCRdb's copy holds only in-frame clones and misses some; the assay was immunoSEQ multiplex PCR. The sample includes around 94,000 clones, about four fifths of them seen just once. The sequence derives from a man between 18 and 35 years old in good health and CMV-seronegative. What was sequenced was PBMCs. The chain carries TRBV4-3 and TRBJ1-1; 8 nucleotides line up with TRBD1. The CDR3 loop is CASSQAKGTGVAFF. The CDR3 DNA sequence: TGCGCCAGCAGCCAAGCCAAGGGGACAGGTGTTGCTTTCTTT.